These 32 T cell receptor beta chains were all obtained from the same sample, sequenced in a study of T cell changes during pregnancy in multiple sclerosis. Generated by immunoSEQ multiplex PCR, the TCRdb table keeps only in-frame clones and is missing some. The sample consists of about 64,000 clones, over 95% of them appearing once. The material sequenced was CD8+ T cells from peripheral blood mononuclear cells, taken after pregnancy. Every receptor here comes from a female donor with multiple sclerosis, enrolled in a pregnancy study.

The chain combines TRBV7-9 with TRBJ2-7, with 10 nucleotides matching TRBD1. The germline CDR1 and CDR2 sequences are SEHNR and FQNEAQ (reference sequence). The CDR3 totals 14 residues. Trimming removed 4 bases from V and 4 bases from J; junction bases left unmatched: 4. CDR3 DNA: TGTGCCAGCAGCTCTCCGGGACAGGGGTACGAGCAGTACTTC. Protein sequence: CASSSPGQGYEQYF.

This chain connects TRBV2 to TRBJ2-1; 11 bases line up with TRBD2. V was clipped by 6 bases and J by 5 bases; unmatched bases: 6. Germline assignment: CDR1 SNHLY and CDR2 FYNNEI. The CDR3 is 15 amino acids. CDR3 protein: CASRMTSGENNEQFF. CDR3 DNA: TGTGCCAGCAGGATGACTAGCGGGGAGAACAATGAGCAGTTCTTC.

The CDR3 is CASSRDSHSNQPQHF. The CDR3 region has the DNA TGTGCCAGTAGCAGAGACAGCCATAGCAATCAGCCCCAGCATTTT. This rearrangement joins TRBV19 to TRBJ1-5, with D tentatively TRBD1 (5 bases). Trimming removed 6 bases at V and 0 bases at J, with 12 bases between. Germline V CDR1 and CDR2: LNHDA, SQIVND (reference sequence). This CDR3 has 15 residues.

The chain carries TRBV27 and TRBJ1-1, with D unresolved. The CDR3 loop spans 15 amino acids. V was shortened by 5 bases and J by 0 bases, with 13 bases between the two germline ends. Germline V gene data show CDR1 as MNHEY and CDR2 as SMNVEV (reference sequence). Here the CDR3 DNA reads TGTGCCAGCAGTCTAGCCACGGCGTTGAACACTGAAGCTTTCTTT. This translates into CASSLATALNTEAFF.

This sequence joins TRBV27 and TRBJ2-1; 12 nucleotides agree with TRBD2. V gave up 3 bases and J gave up 5 bases; unmatched junction bases: 8. Per germline, CDR1 MNHEY and CDR2 SMNVEV (reference sequence). There are 17 residues in the CDR3. In DNA, the CDR3 is TGTGCCAGCAGTTTTAGGCCTAGCGGGAGGGATAACAATGAGCAGTTCTTC. It translates to CASSFRPSGRDNNEQFF.

CDR3 sequence (DNA): TGTGCCAGCAGTCCGATGAGGACATACGGCACTGAAGCTTTCTTT. Translating gives CASSPMRTYGTEAFF. The chain employs TRBV28 and TRBJ1-1; D possibly corresponds to TRBD1 (5 bases). The CDR3 spans 15 residues. Per germline, CDR1 MDHEN and CDR2 SYDVKM. V lost 5 bases and J 4 bases, leaving 17 bases between the germline ends.

The rearrangement uses TRBV11-3 and TRBJ1-1; D is undetermined. Trimming pared 4 bases from V and 7 bases from J, leaving 10 bases between. The CDR3 runs 12 residues. Germline lookup yields CDR1 SGHNT and CDR2 YENEEA. CDR3 nucleotide sequence: TGTGCCAGCAGCTCAGACGGGTTTGAAGCTTTCTTT. It specifies CASSSDGFEAFF.

This clone came up once. V is TRBV27 and J is TRBJ2-7, with TRBD1 matching over 8 bases. The CDR3 covers 14 residues. J lost 0 bases, V lost 2 bases, and 0 bases had no gene match. Germline V gene data show CDR1 as MNHEY and CDR2 as SMNVEV (reference sequence). CDR3 loop: CASSLQGASYEQYF. Here the CDR3 DNA reads TGTGCCAGCAGTTTACAGGGGGCCTCCTACGAGCAGTACTTC.

The V gene is TRBV9, the J gene TRBJ1-2; no reliable D call. In germline, CDR1 is SGDLS, CDR2 YYNGEE. V gave up 7 bases and J gave up 4 bases, with 11 bases separating them. The CDR3 sequence is 12 residues long. The CDR3 DNA reads as TGTGCCAGCCAGGCGTCGACCTATGGCTACACCTTC. Translation: CASQASTYGYTF.

J is TRBJ2-7 and V is TRBV5-6; TRBD2 matches 8 bases. The J segment lost 0 bases and the V segment lost 2 bases, leaving 4 bases of the junction unmatched. The germline V gene has CDR1 SGHDT and CDR2 YYEEEE. The CDR3 totals 15 residues. The CDR3 bases are TGTGCCAGCAGCTTCACCGGGAGGGTCTCCTACGAGCAGTACTTC. It is translated as CASSFTGRVSYEQYF.

This rearrangement joins TRBV4-1 to TRBJ2-2; D is perhaps TRBD2 (6 bases). V gave up 1 base and J gave up 4 bases, with 16 bases separating them. Germline CDR1 and CDR2: MGHRA and YSYEKL. The CDR3 runs to 17 residues. The CDR3 DNA sequence: TGCGCCAGCAGCCAAGGTAGTGGGATCGGGGGCACCGGGGAGCTGTTTTTT. It yields the protein CASSQGSGIGGTGELFF.

This clone was recorded only once. The genes are TRBV5-5 and TRBJ1-5; 8 bases are shared with TRBD1. CDR1 and CDR2 (germline): SGHKS, YYEKEE (reference sequence). This CDR3 spans 15 amino acids. Trimming took 2 bases from V and 7 from J; bases not matched to a gene: 8. CDR3 amino acids: CASSLSSGGRQPQHF. The CDR3 region has the DNA TGTGCCAGCAGCTTATCATCAGGGGGCAGGCAGCCCCAGCATTTT.

This chain links TRBV5-1 with TRBJ1-1; D is perhaps TRBD1 (6 bases). Per germline, CDR1 SGHRS and CDR2 YFSETQ. The CDR3 loop spans 12 amino acids. V was cut by 1 base and J by 11 bases, with 12 bases left in between. In DNA, the CDR3 is TGCGCCAGCAGCTTGTTGGGGGCGGAGGCTTTCTTT. Protein sequence: CASSLLGAEAFF.

The rearrangement joins TRBV27 to TRBJ2-7; 7 positions match TRBD1. Losses at the gene ends were 4 bases for V and 7 bases for J; bases not matched to a gene: 4. CDR3 length: 12 amino acids. CDR1 and CDR2 (germline): MNHEY, SMNVEV (reference sequence). The CDR3 nucleotides are TGTGCCAGCAGTTGGACAGGTGATGAGCAGTACTTC. It specifies CASSWTGDEQYF.

For this clone: The same CDR3 can be traced to other DNA sequences in this sample. The chain joins TRBV5-1 to TRBJ1-1, with TRBD1 matching 8 bases. Unmatched junction bases numbered 1, after V lost 0 bases and J lost 0 bases. Germline V lookup: CDR1 SGHRS, CDR2 YFSETQ. The CDR3 totals 15 residues. The CDR3 reads CASSLGQGMNTEAFF. The CDR3 nucleotides are TGCGCCAGCAGCTTGGGACAGGGGATGAACACTGAAGCTTTCTTT.

The V call is TRBV14, the J call TRBJ1-1, with D unresolved. Germline loops: CDR1 SGHDN, CDR2 FVKESK. The CDR3 runs to 14 residues. The ends were cut back, 0 bases at V and 3 bases at J, with 8 bases in the middle. Here the CDR3 DNA reads TGTGCCAGCAGCCAAGAATTGACACACACTGAAGCTTTCTTT. The encoded protein is CASSQELTHTEAFF.

The genes are TRBV2 and TRBJ2-7; TRBD1 aligns across 8 bases. The V gene's germline CDR1 is SNHLY and CDR2 FYNNEI. The CDR3 runs to 13 residues. Losses at the gene ends were 8 bases for V and 3 bases for J; bases not matched to a gene: 6. CDR3 region: CASRDRLFYEQYF. Here the CDR3 DNA reads TGTGCCAGCCGGGACAGGCTTTTCTACGAGCAGTACTTC.

The rearrangement links TRBV4-3 to TRBJ1-2; a weak D match, TRBD1 (6 bases). The CDR3 loop spans 13 amino acids. V was cut by 0 bases and J by 8 bases, with 10 bases left in between. Germline CDR1 reads LGHNA; CDR2 reads YSLEER. DNA of the CDR3: TGCGCCAGCAGCCAAGAAGGGGGTCGGGGCTACACCTTC. The encoded protein is CASSQEGGRGYTF.

This chain links TRBV28 with TRBJ1-3; D not resolved. Germline V gives CDR1 MDHEN, CDR2 SYDVKM. V was shortened by 3 bases and J by 0 bases, with 9 bases between the two germline ends. The CDR3 runs to 15 residues. The chain's CDR3 is CASSLFGVSGNTIYF. CDR3 DNA: TGTGCCAGCAGTTTGTTCGGGGTCTCTGGAAACACCATATATTTT.

In DNA, the CDR3 is TGTGCCAGCAGTTGGGGGGGAATGGATACGCAGTATTTT. This sequence encodes CASSWGGMDTQYF. The V call is TRBV27, the J call TRBJ2-3; 7 bases map to TRBD2. From germline, CDR1 is MNHEY and CDR2 SMNVEV (reference sequence). With 4 bases clipped from V and 6 bases from J, the junction kept 4 bases outside the gene matches. The CDR3 is 13 residues long.

The V call is TRBV7-9, the J call TRBJ2-7; D perhaps matches TRBD1 (5 bases). The CDR3 loop spans 16 amino acids. CDR1 is SEHNR and CDR2 is FQNEAQ in the germline V gene (reference sequence). V was cut by 5 bases and J by 1 base, with 18 bases left in between. Written as DNA, the CDR3 is TGTGCCAGCAGCCCAAAAGGGGCTCAGTCATCCTACGAGCAGTACTTC. Translation gives CASSPKGAQSSYEQYF.

The chain has TRBV28 and TRBJ1-1; D possibly corresponds to TRBD1 (6 bases). V shed 5 bases and J shed 8 bases, with 9 bases lying between them. This CDR3 has 11 residues. Germline V gene sequence: CDR1 MDHEN, CDR2 SYDVKM. The DNA of the CDR3 is TGTGCCAGCAGTCTTACAGGGGAAGCTTTCTTT. Protein product: CASSLTGEAFF.

The V and J genes are TRBV28 and TRBJ2-7; D perhaps matches TRBD1 (6 bases). Germline-derived CDR1 and CDR2 are MDHEN and SYDVKM. The CDR3 totals 11 residues. Trimming took 6 bases from V and 5 from J, leaving 8 bases between them. CDR3 residues: CASRDSHEQYF. As DNA, the CDR3 is TGTGCCAGCAGGGACAGCCACGAGCAGTACTTC.

The V and J genes are TRBV30 and TRBJ1-1, with 9 bases matching TRBD1. The V gene end was trimmed by 5 bases and the J gene end by 4 bases; junction bases not matched to a gene: 14. CDR3 length: 16 residues. Germline CDR1 and CDR2: GTSNPN and SVGIG (reference sequence). Here the CDR3 reads CAWGGVGTGYSTEAFF. For the CDR3, the DNA is TGTGCCTGGGGGGGGGTGGGGACAGGGTATAGCACTGAAGCTTTCTTT. Complete variable domain (other parts from reference TRBV30 and TRBJ1-1): SQTIHQWPATLVQPVGSPLSLECTVEGTSNPNLYWYRQAAGRGLQLLFYSVGIGQISSEVPQNLSASRPQDRQFILSSKKLLLSDSGFYLCAWGGVGTGYSTEAFFGQGTRLTVV.

The chain uses TRBV5-1 and TRBJ2-1; D not certain. Germline lookup yields CDR1 SGHRS and CDR2 YFSETQ. The V end lost 0 bases, the J end lost 4 bases, and 5 bases lay between the germline ends. CDR3 length: 13 amino acids. For the CDR3, the DNA is TGCGCCAGCAGCTTGGCTTCGTACAATGAGCAGTTCTTC. Its translation: CASSLASYNEQFF. Combining the CDR3 with reference TRBV5-1 and TRBJ2-1 gives the whole variable domain KAGVTQTPRYLIKTRGQQVTLSCSPISGHRSVSWYQQTPGQGLQFLFEYFSETQRNKGNFPGRFSGRQFSNSRSEMNVSTLELGDSALYLCASSLASYNEQFFGPGTRLTVL.

J is TRBJ2-7 and V is TRBV15, with D unresolved. Trimming took off 3 bases at V and 0 bases at J, with 12 bases between the two ends. Germline V lookup: CDR1 LNHNV, CDR2 YYDKDF (reference sequence). The CDR3 covers 15 residues. CDR3 sequence: CATSSAAESSYEQYF. The DNA for the CDR3 is TGTGCCACCAGCAGTGCGGCAGAGAGCTCCTACGAGCAGTACTTC.

The chain couples TRBV27 to TRBJ2-7, with D perhaps matching TRBD2 (5 bases). V shed 7 bases and J shed 7 bases, with 11 bases lying between them. The CDR3 extends over 11 amino acids. Germline lookup yields CDR1 MNHEY and CDR2 SMNVEV (reference sequence). The CDR3 nucleotides read TGTGCCAGCATAGGCTCGGGGGAGCAGTACTTC. This codes for CASIGSGEQYF.

In this sample, this clone turned up many times. V gene TRBV19 combines with J gene TRBJ1-1; D is ambiguous. V was trimmed by 1 base and J by 1 base, leaving 4 bases between them. The germline V gene encodes CDR1 LNHDA and CDR2 SQIVND (reference sequence). CDR3 length: 13 residues. CDR3 in amino acids: CASSIAWNTEAFF. DNA of the CDR3: TGTGCCAGTAGTATAGCCTGGAACACTGAAGCTTTCTTT.

The chain combines TRBV9 with TRBJ2-2, with 9 positions matching TRBD2. Germline V CDR1 and CDR2: SGDLS, YYNGEE. This CDR3 comprises 16 residues. Trimming cost V 2 bases and J 1 base; bases outside gene matches: 3. The CDR3 bases are TGTGCCAGCAGCGTTAGAGCGGGAGGGAACACCGGGGAGCTGTTTTTT. Residues: CASSVRAGGNTGELFF.

The chain employs TRBV9 and TRBJ2-7, with TRBD2 matching over 9 bases. The CDR3 is 15 amino acids. V was pared by 0 bases and J by 5 bases, with 6 bases of the junction left unmatched. The germline gives CDR1 SGDLS, CDR2 YYNGEE. The DNA for the CDR3 is TGTGCCAGCAGCGTAGGGGCGGGAGGGCAGGACGAGCAGTACTTC. Translation gives CASSVGAGGQDEQYF.

The V call is TRBV7-9, the J call TRBJ1-1; D is unclear. Deletions cut 4 bases from V and 3 bases from J, with 18 bases between. Germline CDR1 is SEHNR and CDR2 is FQNEAQ (reference sequence). The CDR3 has 16 amino acids. The CDR3 region is CASSSTGEARDTEAFF. CDR3 in DNA: TGTGCCAGCAGCTCAACCGGGGAGGCGAGGGACACTGAAGCTTTCTTT.

The chain employs TRBV4-1 and TRBJ2-5; TRBD1 agrees at 7 bases. Germline V gene sequence: CDR1 MGHRA, CDR2 YSYEKL. After removal of 2 bases from V and 5 bases from J, the junction contained 8 bases not matched to a gene. The CDR3 spans 15 residues. CDR3 protein: CASSQLDRAGETQYF. The DNA for the CDR3 is TGCGCCAGCAGCCAACTTGACAGGGCGGGCGAGACCCAGTACTTC.